Listed here are 16 T cell receptor beta chains from one sample, sequenced in a study of T cell responses to AZD1222 COVID-19 vaccine. Profiled with immunoSEQ multiplex PCR; TCRdb holds only in-frame clones, not every one. The sample holds around 190,000 clones, roughly 94% seen once. The sequenced sample was peripheral blood, obtained 28 days after the second AZD1222 dose. The receptor set was obtained from an adult who received the AZD1222 COVID-19 vaccine.

CDR3 nucleotides: TGTGCCAGCAGCTTAGTCGGGACGGTGAACACTGAAGCTTTCTTT. Amino acids: CASSLVGTVNTEAFF. The chain recombines TRBV7-8 with TRBJ1-1; D is possibly TRBD1 (5 bases). Germline lookup yields CDR1 SGHVS and CDR2 FQNEAQ. V lost 1 base to trimming and J lost 0 bases, with 9 bases between them. The CDR3 spans 15 residues.

This clone appeared a single time. V is TRBV7-3 and J is TRBJ2-1; D call uncertain. The germline V and J ends were trimmed by 2 bases and 12 bases, with 14 bases remaining between them. Germline V gives CDR1 SGHTA, CDR2 FQGTGA. The CDR3 contains 13 residues. Here the CDR3 reads CASSLGLGAGQFF. For the CDR3, the DNA is TGTGCCAGCAGCTTAGGGCTCGGCGCTGGGCAGTTCTTC.

In its sample, this clone was seen a few times. The rearrangement joins TRBV27 to TRBJ1-1, with D perhaps TRBD1 (6 bases). Germline CDR1 is MNHEY and CDR2 is SMNVEV (reference sequence). V gave up 1 base and J gave up 4 bases, with 7 bases separating them. The CDR3 extends over 13 amino acids. The CDR3 DNA sequence: TGTGCCAGCAGTTTATTAGGGGGCACTGAAGCTTTCTTT. Translating it yields CASSLLGGTEAFF.

The CDR3 loop reads CSASGASGRWEEQYF. The CDR3 DNA reads as TGCAGTGCTAGTGGGGCGAGCGGGAGGTGGGAAGAGCAGTACTTC. V gene TRBV20-1 combines with J gene TRBJ2-7; 9 nucleotides agree with TRBD2. The J segment lost 7 bases and the V segment lost 3 bases, leaving 13 bases of the junction unmatched. From germline, CDR1 is DFQATT and CDR2 SNEGSKA (reference sequence). This CDR3 region has 15 residues.

The chain recombines TRBV9 with TRBJ2-5; no firm D call. Germline V lookup: CDR1 SGDLS, CDR2 YYNGEE. The CDR3 contains 14 residues. Trimming stripped 0 bases from V and 4 bases from J, with 10 bases between. CDR3 sequence reads: CASSVAVGPETQYF. The CDR3 DNA is TGTGCCAGCAGCGTAGCGGTGGGCCCAGAGACCCAGTACTTC.

The V and J genes are TRBV6-4 and TRBJ1-6; 9 positions agree with TRBD1. Germline lookup yields CDR1 MRHNA and CDR2 SNTAGT. The V segment lost 6 bases and the J segment 10 bases; nucleotides outside the gene matches: 4. The CDR3 has 13 amino acids. This CDR3 is CASSEDRGSPLHF. The CDR3 nucleotides are TGTGCCAGCAGCGAGGACAGGGGATCACCCCTCCACTTT.

J is TRBJ2-7 and V is TRBV16; 7 bases align to TRBD1. V lost 1 base and J lost 6; bases outside the gene matches: 15. Germline V gene sequence: CDR1 KGHSY, CDR2 FQNENV. The CDR3 has 17 residues. CDR3 sequence: CASSQWKQGHRSIEQYF. The CDR3 coding sequence is TGTGCCAGCAGCCAATGGAAACAGGGGCATCGATCGATCGAGCAGTACTTC.

V is TRBV5-8 and J is TRBJ2-1, with D possibly being TRBD1 or TRBD2 (5 bases each). Germline-derived CDR1 and CDR2 are SGHTS and YDEGEE. The CDR3 totals 13 residues. The V and J ends lost 0 bases and 8 bases respectively, with 9 bases between them. In DNA form, the CDR3 reads TGTGCCAGCAGCTTGGGAGGGGCCGATGAGCAGTTCTTC. Amino acids: CASSLGGADEQFF.

V gene TRBV27 combines with J gene TRBJ1-5, with 7 positions matching TRBD1. Losses at the gene ends were 6 bases for V and 5 bases for J; bases not matched to a gene: 10. Germline V CDR1 and CDR2: MNHEY, SMNVEV (reference sequence). The CDR3 is 15 amino acids. As DNA, the CDR3 is TGTGCCAGCAGCACACAGGGGCCCCCCGATCAGCCCCAGCATTTT. Its protein product is CASSTQGPPDQPQHF.

The genes are TRBV4-1 and TRBJ2-7; 7 bases map to TRBD1. V shed 3 bases, J shed 3 bases, and the junction held 2 bases outside the gene matches. This CDR3 spans 13 amino acids. Germline V lookup: CDR1 MGHRA, CDR2 YSYEKL. CDR3 loop: CASSQGQNYEQYF. The CDR3 coding sequence is TGCGCCAGCAGCCAGGGACAGAACTACGAGCAGTACTTC.

This sequence joins TRBV5-1 and TRBJ1-4, with D perhaps matching TRBD1 (5 bases). V lost 5 bases, J lost 7 bases, and 15 bases lay in between. This CDR3 is 14 amino acids long. Germline CDR1 and CDR2: SGHRS and YFSETQ. The CDR3 nucleotides are TGCGCCAGCAGTCTCGGGGACCCAGGTGAAAAACTGTTTTTT. It codes for CASSLGDPGEKLFF.

The rearrangement joins TRBV7-8 to TRBJ1-6; TRBD1 matches at 9 bases. CDR1 is SGHVS, CDR2 FQNEAQ, per germline. This CDR3 spans 15 amino acids. The trim removed 5 bases at V and 9 bases at J, leaving 8 bases unmatched. The CDR3: CASSRIPGQGSPLHF. DNA of the CDR3: TGTGCCAGCAGCCGAATACCGGGACAGGGTTCACCCCTCCACTTT.

This chain connects TRBV25-1 to TRBJ1-1; 7 nucleotides line up with TRBD1. Germline CDR1 reads MGHDK; CDR2 reads SYGVNS. V lost 0 bases to trimming and J lost 12 bases; unmatched junction nucleotides: 7. CDR3 length: 13 amino acids. The CDR3 coding sequence is TGTGCCAGCAGTGAATATGGCGTGGACAGGACTTTCTTT. This translates into CASSEYGVDRTFF.

This chain joins TRBV2 and TRBJ1-3; unclear D gene. The CDR3 has 11 residues. Trimming removed 7 bases from V and 6 bases from J, with 7 bases in between. Per germline, CDR1 SNHLY and CDR2 FYNNEI. The CDR3: CASTALNTIYF. The CDR3 DNA sequence: TGTGCCAGCACCGCGTTAAACACCATATATTTT.

The rearrangement uses TRBV6-5 and TRBJ2-3; D tentatively fits TRBD1 or TRBD2 (5 bases each). The CDR3 loop spans 12 amino acids. The germline V and J ends were trimmed by 0 bases and 8 bases, with 6 bases remaining between them. Per germline, CDR1 MNHEY and CDR2 SVGAGI. Here the CDR3 DNA reads TGTGCCAGCAGTTACTCGGGGGTTACGCAGTATTTT. Protein: CASSYSGVTQYF.

The DNA for the CDR3 is TGCGCCAGCAGCCCTCGGATCCACGACTATGGCTACACCTTC. Its protein product is CASSPRIHDYGYTF. The gene calls are TRBV4-3 and TRBJ1-2; no clear D. This CDR3 contains 14 residues. V shed 4 bases and J shed 3 bases, with 12 bases lying between them. Looked up from germline, CDR1 is LGHNA and CDR2 is YSLEER.